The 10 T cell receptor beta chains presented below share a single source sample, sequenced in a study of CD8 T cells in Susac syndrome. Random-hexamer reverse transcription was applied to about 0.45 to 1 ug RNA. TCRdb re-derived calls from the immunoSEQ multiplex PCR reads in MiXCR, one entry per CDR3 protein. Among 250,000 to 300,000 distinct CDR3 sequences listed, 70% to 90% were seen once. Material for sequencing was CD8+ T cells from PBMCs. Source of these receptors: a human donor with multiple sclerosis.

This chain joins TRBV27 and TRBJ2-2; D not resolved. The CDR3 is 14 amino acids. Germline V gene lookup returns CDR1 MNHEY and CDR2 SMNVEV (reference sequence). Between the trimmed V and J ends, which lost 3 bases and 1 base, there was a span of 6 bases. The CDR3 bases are TGTGCCAGCAGTTTCGACGGGAACACCGGGGAGCTGTTTTTT. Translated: CASSFDGNTGELFF.

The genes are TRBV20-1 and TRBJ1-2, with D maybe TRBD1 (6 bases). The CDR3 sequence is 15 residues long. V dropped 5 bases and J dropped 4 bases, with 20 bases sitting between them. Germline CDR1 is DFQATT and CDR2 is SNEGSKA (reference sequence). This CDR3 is CSALATGQPIYGYTF. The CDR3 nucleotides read TGCAGTGCTCTCGCCACGGGACAACCGATCTATGGCTACACCTTC.

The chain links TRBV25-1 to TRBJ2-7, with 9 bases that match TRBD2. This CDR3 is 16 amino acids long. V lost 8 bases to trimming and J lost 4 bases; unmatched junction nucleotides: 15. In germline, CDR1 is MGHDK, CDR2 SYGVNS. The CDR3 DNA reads TGTGCCAGCCAAGACTTAGCGGGAGCCTCGAGTTACGAGCAGTACTTC. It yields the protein CASQDLAGASSYEQYF.

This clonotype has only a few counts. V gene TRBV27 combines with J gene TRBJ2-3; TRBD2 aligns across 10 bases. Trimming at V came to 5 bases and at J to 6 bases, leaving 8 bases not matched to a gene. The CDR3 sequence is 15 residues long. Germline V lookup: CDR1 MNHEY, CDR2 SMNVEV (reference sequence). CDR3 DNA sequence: TGTGCCAGCAGTCCTGCTAGCGGGAGCATCGATACGCAGTATTTT. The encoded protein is CASSPASGSIDTQYF.

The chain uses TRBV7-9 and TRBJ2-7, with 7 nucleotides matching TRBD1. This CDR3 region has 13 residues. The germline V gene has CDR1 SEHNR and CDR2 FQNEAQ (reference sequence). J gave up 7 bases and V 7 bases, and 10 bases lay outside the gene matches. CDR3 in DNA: TGTGCCAGCACCCTGGACAGGCGAGAAGAGCAGTACTTC. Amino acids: CASTLDRREEQYF.

Written as DNA, the CDR3 is TGTGCCAGCAGGGCGGGGAGCTCCTACGAGCAGTACTTC. Amino acid sequence: CASRAGSSYEQYF. The rearrangement links TRBV27 to TRBJ2-7, with a weak D call TRBD2 (6 bases). The CDR3 contains 13 residues. Germline values: CDR1 MNHEY, CDR2 SMNVEV (reference sequence). V was pared by 6 bases and J by 0 bases, with 9 bases between.

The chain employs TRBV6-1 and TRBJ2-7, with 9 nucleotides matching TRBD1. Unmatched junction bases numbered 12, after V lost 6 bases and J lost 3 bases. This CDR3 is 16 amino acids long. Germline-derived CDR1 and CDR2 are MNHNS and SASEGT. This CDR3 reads CASSLTRTGAVYEQYF. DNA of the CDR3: TGTGCCAGCAGCCTCACCCGGACAGGGGCGGTCTACGAGCAGTACTTC.

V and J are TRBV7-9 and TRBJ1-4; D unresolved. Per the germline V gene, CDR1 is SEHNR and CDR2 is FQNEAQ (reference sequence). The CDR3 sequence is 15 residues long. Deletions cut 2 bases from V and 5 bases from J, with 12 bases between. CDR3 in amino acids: CASSLSGSPNEKLFF. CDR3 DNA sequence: TGTGCCAGCAGCTTATCCGGCAGTCCCAATGAAAAACTGTTTTTT.

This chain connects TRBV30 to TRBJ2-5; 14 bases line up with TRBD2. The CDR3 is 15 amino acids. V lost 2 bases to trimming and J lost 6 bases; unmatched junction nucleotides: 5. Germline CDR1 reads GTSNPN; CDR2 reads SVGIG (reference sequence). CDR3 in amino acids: CAWSTGTSGGQTQYF. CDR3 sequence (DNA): TGTGCCTGGAGTACCGGGACTAGCGGGGGACAGACCCAGTACTTC.

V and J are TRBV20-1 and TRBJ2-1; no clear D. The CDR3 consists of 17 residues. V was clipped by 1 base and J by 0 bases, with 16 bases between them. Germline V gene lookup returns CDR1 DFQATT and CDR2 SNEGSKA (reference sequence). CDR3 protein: CSARGLVLASSYNEQFF. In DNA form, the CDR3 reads TGCAGTGCTAGAGGTTTGGTACTGGCGAGCTCCTACAATGAGCAGTTCTTC.